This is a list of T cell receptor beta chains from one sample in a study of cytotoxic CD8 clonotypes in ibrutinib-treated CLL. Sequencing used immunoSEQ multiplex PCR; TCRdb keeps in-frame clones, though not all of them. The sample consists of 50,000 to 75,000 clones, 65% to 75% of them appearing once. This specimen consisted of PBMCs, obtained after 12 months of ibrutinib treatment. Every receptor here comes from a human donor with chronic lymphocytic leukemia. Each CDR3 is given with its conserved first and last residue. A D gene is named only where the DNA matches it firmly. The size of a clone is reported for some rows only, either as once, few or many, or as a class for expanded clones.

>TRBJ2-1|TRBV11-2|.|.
CASSFAGASSYNEQFF
TGTGCCAGCAGCTTTGCGGGCGCCAGCTCCTACAATGAGCAGTTCTTC
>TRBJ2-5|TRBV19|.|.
CASSISGASETQYF
TGTGCCAGTAGTATTTCTGGGGCTTCGGAGACCCAGTACTTC
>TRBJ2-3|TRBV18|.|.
CASSPPRLGTDTQYF
TGTGCCAGCTCACCACCCAGGCTGGGCACAGATACGCAGTATTTT
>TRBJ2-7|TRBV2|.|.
CASRQGNPVSYEQYF
TGTGCCAGCAGACAGGGAAACCCAGTCTCCTACGAGCAGTACTTC
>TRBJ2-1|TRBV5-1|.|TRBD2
CASSPQGAGGPNEQFF
TGCGCCAGCAGCCCCCAGGGAGCGGGAGGCCCAAATGAGCAGTTCTTC
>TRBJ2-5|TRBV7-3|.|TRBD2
CASSPRPRTSGDKETQYF
TGTGCCAGCTCCCCCCGCCCCCGGACTAGCGGAGATAAAGAGACCCAGTACTTC
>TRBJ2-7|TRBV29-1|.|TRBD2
CSVERLAVGEQYF
TGCAGCGTTGAACGACTAGCCGTGGGAGAGCAGTACTTC
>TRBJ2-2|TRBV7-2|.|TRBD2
CASSLVSGGSSNTGELFF
TGTGCCAGCAGCTTAGTGTCGGGAGGGTCCTCGAACACCGGGGAGCTGTTTTTT
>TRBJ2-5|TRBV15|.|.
CATSRDGAEQETQYF
TGTGCCACCAGCAGAGATGGGGCGGAGCAAGAGACCCAGTACTTC
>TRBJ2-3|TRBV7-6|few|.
CASSILGADTQYF
TGTGCCAGCAGCATACTGGGGGCAGATACGCAGTATTTT
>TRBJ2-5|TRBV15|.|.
CATSRVRRETQYF
TGTGCCACCAGCAGAGTGCGTCGAGAGACCCAGTACTTC
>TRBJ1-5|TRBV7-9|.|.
CASSSQGVNQPQHF
TGTGCCAGCAGCTCCCAGGGAGTAAATCAGCCCCAGCATTTT
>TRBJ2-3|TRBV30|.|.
CAWSAIPGLSTDTQYF
TGTGCCTGGAGTGCCATCCCCGGACTCAGCACAGATACGCAGTATTTT
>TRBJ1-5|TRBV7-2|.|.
CASSFVGQPQHF
TGTGCCAGCAGCTTCGTCGGCCAGCCCCAGCATTTT
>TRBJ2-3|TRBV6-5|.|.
CASSFPGADTQYF
TGTGCCAGCAGTTTTCCAGGCGCAGATACGCAGTATTTT
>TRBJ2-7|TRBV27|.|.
CASSFRLGGDSFYYEQYF
TGTGCCAGCAGTTTCCGGCTGGGAGGGGACAGTTTCTATTACGAGCAGTACTTC
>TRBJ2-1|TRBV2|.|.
CASTARTGEQFF
TGTGCCAGCACTGCCCGAACCGGGGAGCAGTTCTTC
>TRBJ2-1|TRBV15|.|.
CATSLFSDEQFF
TGTGCCACCAGCCTATTTTCCGATGAGCAGTTCTTC
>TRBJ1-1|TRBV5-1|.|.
CASSLAGSEAFF
TGCGCCAGCAGCTTGGCCGGTAGTGAAGCTTTCTTT
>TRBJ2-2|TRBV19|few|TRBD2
CASRRVAGGAGELFF
TGTGCCAGTAGGCGAGTAGCGGGAGGCGCCGGGGAGCTGTTTTTT
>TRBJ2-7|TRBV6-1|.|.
CASTPQSRYIYEQYF
TGTGCCAGCACCCCGCAGTCCCGCTATATCTACGAGCAGTACTTC
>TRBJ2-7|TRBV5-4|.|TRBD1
CASSRQGQSYEQYF
TGTGCCAGCAGCCGACAGGGGCAATCCTACGAGCAGTACTTC
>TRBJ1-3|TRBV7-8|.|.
CASSWTREAGNTIYF
TGTGCCAGCAGCTGGACCAGGGAGGCTGGAAACACCATATATTTT
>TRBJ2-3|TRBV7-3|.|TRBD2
CASSLRSGTGTDTQYF
TGTGCCAGCAGCTTAAGAAGCGGGACGGGCACAGATACGCAGTATTTT
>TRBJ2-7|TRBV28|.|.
CASNRGGEYEQYF
TGTGCCAGCAACCGGGGCGGGGAGTACGAGCAGTACTTC
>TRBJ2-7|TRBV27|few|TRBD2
CASSLSSLAGDHSYEQYF
TGTGCCAGCAGTTTATCGTCGCTAGCGGGAGATCACTCCTACGAGCAGTACTTC
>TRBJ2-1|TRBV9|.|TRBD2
CASSVGLGGLADDNEQFF
TGTGCCAGCAGCGTAGGCCTTGGTGGACTAGCGGACGACAATGAGCAGTTCTTC
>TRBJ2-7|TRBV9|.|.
CASSVDPDSDYEQYF
TGTGCCAGCAGCGTAGACCCCGACAGTGACTACGAGCAGTACTTC
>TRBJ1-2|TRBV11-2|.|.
CASSSGGSYGYTF
TGTGCCAGCAGCTCGGGGGGCAGCTATGGCTACACCTTC
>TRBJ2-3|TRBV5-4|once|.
CASSFSGSSTDTQYF
TGTGCCAGCAGCTTTAGCGGTTCTAGCACAGATACGCAGTATTTT
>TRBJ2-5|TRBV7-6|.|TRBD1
CASSLEGQGQETQYF
TGTGCCAGCAGCTTAGAGGGACAGGGGCAAGAGACCCAGTACTTC